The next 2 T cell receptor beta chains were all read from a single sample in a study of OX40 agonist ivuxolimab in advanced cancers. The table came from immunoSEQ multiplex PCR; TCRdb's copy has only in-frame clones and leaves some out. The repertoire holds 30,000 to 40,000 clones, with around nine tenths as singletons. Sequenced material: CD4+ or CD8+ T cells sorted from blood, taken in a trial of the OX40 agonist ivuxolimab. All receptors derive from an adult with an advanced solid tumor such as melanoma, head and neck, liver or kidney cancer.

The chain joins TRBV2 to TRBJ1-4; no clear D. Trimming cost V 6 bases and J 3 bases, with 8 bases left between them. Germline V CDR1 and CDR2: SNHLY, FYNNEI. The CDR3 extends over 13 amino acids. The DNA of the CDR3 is TGTGCCAGCAGGAGGCGCTCTAATGAAAAACTGTTTTTT. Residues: CASRRRSNEKLFF.

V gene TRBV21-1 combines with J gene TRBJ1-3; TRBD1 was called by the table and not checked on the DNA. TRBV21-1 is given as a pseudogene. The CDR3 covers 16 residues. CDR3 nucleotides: TGTGCCAGCAGCAATCGGACAGGCGTCGTTGGAAACACCATATATTTT. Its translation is CASSNRTGVVGNTIYF.